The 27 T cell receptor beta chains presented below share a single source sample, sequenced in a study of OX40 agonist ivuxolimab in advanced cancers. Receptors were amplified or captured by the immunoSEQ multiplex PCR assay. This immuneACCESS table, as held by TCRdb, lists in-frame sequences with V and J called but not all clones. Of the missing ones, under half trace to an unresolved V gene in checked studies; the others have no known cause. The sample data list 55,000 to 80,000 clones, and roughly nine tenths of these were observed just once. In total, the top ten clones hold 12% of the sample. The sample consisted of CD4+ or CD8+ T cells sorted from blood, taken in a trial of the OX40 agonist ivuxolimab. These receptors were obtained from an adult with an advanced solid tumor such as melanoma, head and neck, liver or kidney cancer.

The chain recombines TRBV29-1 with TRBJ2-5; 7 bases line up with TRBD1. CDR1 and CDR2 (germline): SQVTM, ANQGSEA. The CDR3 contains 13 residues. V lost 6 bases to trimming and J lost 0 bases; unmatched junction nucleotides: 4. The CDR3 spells CSVDRVDQETQYF. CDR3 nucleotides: TGCAGCGTCGACAGGGTCGACCAAGAGACCCAGTACTTC. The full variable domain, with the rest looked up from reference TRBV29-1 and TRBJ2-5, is SAVISQKPSRDICQRGTSLTIQCQVDSQVTMMFWYRQQPGQSLTLIATANQGSEATYESGFVIDKFPISRPNLTFSTLTVSNMSPEDSSIYLCSVDRVDQETQYFGPGTRLLVL.

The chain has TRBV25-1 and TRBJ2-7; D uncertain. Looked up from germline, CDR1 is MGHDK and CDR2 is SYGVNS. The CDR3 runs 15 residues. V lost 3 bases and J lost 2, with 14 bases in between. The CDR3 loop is CASSDGIPPPYEQYF. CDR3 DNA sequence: TGTGCCAGCAGTGACGGAATTCCTCCACCCTACGAGCAGTACTTC.

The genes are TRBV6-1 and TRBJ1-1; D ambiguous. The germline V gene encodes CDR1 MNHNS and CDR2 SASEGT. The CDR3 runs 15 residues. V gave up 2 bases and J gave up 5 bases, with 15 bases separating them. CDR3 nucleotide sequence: TGTGCCAGCAGTGAATTGGAAACAAGTGGAACTGAAGCTTTCTTT. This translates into CASSELETSGTEAFF.

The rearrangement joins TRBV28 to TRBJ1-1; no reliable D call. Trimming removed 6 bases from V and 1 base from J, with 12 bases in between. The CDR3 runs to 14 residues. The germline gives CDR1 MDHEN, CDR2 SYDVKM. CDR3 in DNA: TGTGCCAGCAGCCCTACAGCGAGGAACACTGAAGCTTTCTTT. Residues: CASSPTARNTEAFF.

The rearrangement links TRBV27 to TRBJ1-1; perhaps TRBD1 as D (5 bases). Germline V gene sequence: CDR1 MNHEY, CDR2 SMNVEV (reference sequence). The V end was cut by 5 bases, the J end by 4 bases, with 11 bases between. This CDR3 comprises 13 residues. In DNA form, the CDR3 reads TGTGCCAGCAGTCCGCGGGGGGGCACTGAAGCTTTCTTT. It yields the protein CASSPRGGTEAFF.

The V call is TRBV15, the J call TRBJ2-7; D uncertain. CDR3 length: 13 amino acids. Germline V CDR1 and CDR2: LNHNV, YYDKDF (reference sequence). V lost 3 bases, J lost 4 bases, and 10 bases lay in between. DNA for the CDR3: TGTGCCACCAGCAGCTCGGGTCCGTACGAGCAGTACTTC. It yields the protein CATSSSGPYEQYF.

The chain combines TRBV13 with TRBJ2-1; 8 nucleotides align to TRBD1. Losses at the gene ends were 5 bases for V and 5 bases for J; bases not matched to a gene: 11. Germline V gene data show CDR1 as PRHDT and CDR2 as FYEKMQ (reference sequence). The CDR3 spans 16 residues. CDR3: CASSQKTGDPHNEQFF. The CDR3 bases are TGTGCCAGCAGCCAAAAGACAGGGGACCCCCACAATGAGCAGTTCTTC.

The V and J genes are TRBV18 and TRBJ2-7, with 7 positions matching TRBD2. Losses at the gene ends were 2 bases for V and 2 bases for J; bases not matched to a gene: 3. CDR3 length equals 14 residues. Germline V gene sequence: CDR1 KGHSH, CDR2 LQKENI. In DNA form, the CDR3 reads TGTGCCAGCTCACCAGCTAGCGGAACCTACGAGCAGTACTTC. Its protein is CASSPASGTYEQYF.

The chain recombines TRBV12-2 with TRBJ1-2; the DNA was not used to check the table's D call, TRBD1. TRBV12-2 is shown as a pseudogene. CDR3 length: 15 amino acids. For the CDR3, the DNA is TGTGCAAGTCGCTCCAGGACAGAAGCTAACTATGGCTACACCTTC. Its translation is CASRSRTEANYGYTF.

CDR3 sequence: CASSLGLAGDNEQFF. In nucleotides, the CDR3 is TGTGCCAGCAGTTTGGGACTAGCGGGAGACAATGAGCAGTTCTTC. The chain combines TRBV27 with TRBJ2-1; 14 nucleotides match TRBD2. The J segment lost 5 bases and the V segment lost 3 bases, leaving 0 bases of the junction unmatched. The CDR3 extends over 15 amino acids. Germline CDR1 and CDR2: MNHEY and SMNVEV (reference sequence).

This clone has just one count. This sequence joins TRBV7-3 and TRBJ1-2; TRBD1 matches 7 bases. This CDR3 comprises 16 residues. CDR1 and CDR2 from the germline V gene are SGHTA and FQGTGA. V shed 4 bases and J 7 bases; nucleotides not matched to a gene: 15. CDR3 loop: CASSSTGPTGWGGYTF. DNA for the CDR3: TGTGCCAGCAGCTCGACGGGACCGACAGGGTGGGGTGGCTACACCTTC.

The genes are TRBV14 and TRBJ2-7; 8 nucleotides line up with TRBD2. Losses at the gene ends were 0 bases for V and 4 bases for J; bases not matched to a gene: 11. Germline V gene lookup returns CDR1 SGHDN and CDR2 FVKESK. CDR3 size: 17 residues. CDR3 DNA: TGTGCCAGCAGCCAAGATCTCGGGGGGGCAGGGTGGTACGAGCAGTACTTC. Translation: CASSQDLGGAGWYEQYF.

The CDR3 DNA reads TGTGCCAGCAGCGAGGGACTGCGAGATACGCAGTATTTT. It codes for CASSEGLRDTQYF. V gene TRBV7-9 combines with J gene TRBJ2-3; D is possibly TRBD2 (6 bases). The V and J ends lost 5 bases and 5 bases respectively, with 11 bases between them. CDR1 SEHNR and CDR2 FQNEAQ come from the germline V gene (reference sequence). CDR3 length: 13 residues.

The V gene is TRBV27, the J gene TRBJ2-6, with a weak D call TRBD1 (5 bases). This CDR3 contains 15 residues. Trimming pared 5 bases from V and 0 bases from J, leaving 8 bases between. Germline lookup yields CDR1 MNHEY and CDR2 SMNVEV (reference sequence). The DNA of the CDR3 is TGTGCCAGCAGTGCACAGGACTCTGGGGCCAACGTCCTGACTTTC. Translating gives CASSAQDSGANVLTF. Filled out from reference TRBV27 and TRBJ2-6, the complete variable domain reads EAQVTQNPRYLITVTGKKLTVTCSQNMNHEYMSWYRQDPGLGLRQIYYSMNVEVTDKGDVPEGYKVSRKEKRNFPLILESPSPNQTSLYFCASSAQDSGANVLTFGAGSRLTVL.

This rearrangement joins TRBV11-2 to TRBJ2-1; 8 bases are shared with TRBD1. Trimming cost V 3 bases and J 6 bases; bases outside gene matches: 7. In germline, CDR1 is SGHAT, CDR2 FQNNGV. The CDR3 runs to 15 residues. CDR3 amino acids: CASSFMGGTGNEQFF. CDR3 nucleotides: TGTGCCAGCAGCTTTATGGGCGGGACAGGCAATGAGCAGTTCTTC.

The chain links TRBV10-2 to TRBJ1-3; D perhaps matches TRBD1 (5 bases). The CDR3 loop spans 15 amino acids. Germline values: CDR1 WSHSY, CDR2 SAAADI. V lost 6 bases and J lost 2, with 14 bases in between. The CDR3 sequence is CASRAGGAPGNTIYF. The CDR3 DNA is TGCGCCAGCAGGGCGGGAGGGGCGCCTGGAAACACCATATATTTT.

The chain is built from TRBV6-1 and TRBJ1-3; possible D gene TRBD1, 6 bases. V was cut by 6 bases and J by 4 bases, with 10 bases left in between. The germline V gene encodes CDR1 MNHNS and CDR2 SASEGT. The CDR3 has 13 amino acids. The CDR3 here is CASSGQRGNTIYF. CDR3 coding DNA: TGTGCCAGCAGCGGACAGCGCGGAAACACCATATATTTT.

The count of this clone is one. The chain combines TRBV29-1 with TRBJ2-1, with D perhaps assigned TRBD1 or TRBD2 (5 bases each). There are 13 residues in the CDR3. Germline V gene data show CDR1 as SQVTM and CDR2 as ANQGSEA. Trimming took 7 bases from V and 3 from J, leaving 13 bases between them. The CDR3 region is CSAYGGGYNEQFF. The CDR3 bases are TGCAGCGCCTATGGGGGTGGCTACAATGAGCAGTTCTTC.

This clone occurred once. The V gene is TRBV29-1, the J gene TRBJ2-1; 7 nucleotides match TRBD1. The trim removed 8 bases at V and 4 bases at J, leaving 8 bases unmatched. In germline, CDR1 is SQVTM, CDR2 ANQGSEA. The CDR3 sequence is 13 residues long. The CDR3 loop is CSPEGTDYNEQFF. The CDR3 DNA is TGCAGCCCCGAAGGGACAGATTACAATGAGCAGTTCTTC.

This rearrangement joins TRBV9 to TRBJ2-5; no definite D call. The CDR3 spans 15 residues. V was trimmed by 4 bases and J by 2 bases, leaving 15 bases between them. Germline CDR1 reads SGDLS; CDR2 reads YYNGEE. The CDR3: CASSPKSVDQETQYF. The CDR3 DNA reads TGTGCCAGCAGCCCCAAGTCAGTCGATCAAGAGACCCAGTACTTC.

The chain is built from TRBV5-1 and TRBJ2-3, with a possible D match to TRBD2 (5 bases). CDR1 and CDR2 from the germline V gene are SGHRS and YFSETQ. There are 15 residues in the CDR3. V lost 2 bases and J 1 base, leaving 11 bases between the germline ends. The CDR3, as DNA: TGCGCCAGCAGCTTAGGAGCGGCGGGCACAGATACGCAGTATTTT. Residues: CASSLGAAGTDTQYF.

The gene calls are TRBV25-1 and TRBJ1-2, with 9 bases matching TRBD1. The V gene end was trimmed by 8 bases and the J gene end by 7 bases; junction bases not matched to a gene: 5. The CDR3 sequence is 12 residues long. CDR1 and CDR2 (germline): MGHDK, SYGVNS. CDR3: CASWTGDFGYTF. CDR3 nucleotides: TGTGCCAGCTGGACAGGGGATTTTGGCTACACCTTC.

Here the CDR3 reads CASSLAGGHNEQFF. In nucleotides, the CDR3 is TGTGCCAGCAGTTTAGCGGGAGGCCACAATGAGCAGTTCTTC. The chain employs TRBV27 and TRBJ2-1; the match to TRBD2 covers 8 bases. Germline V lookup: CDR1 MNHEY, CDR2 SMNVEV (reference sequence). The CDR3 runs 14 residues. Losses at the gene ends were 2 bases for V and 5 bases for J; bases not matched to a gene: 2.

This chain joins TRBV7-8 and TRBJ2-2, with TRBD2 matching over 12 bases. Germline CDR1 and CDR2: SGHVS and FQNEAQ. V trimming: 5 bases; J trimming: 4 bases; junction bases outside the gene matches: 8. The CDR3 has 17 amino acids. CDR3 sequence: CASSPASGRGITGELFF. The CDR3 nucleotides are TGTGCCAGCAGCCCCGCTAGCGGGAGGGGTATCACCGGGGAGCTGTTTTTT.

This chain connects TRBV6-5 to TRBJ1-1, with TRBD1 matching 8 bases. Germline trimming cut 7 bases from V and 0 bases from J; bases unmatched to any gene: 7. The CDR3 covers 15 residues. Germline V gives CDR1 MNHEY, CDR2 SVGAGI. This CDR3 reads CASNEQGVMNTEAFF. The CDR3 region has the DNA TGTGCCAGCAACGAACAGGGGGTCATGAACACTGAAGCTTTCTTT.

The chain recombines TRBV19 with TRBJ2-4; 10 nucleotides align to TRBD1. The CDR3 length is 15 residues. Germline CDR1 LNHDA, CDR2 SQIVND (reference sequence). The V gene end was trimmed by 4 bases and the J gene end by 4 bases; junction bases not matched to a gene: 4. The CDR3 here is CASSTGTGVKNIQYF. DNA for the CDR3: TGTGCCAGTAGTACCGGGACAGGGGTTAAAAACATTCAGTACTTC.

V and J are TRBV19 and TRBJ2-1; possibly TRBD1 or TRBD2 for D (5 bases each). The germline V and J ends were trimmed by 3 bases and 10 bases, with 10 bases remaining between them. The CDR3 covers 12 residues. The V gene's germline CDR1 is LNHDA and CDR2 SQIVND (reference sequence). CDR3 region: CASSMGPQEQFF. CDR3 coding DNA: TGTGCCAGTAGTATGGGACCACAGGAGCAGTTCTTC.